These 26 T cell receptor beta chains were all obtained from the same sample, sequenced in a study of cytomegalovirus exposure and HLA in healthy donors. This PCR relied on a set of 60 Vbeta primers and 13 Jbeta primers. Sequencing was performed with immunoSEQ multiplex PCR; in TCRdb, only in-frame clones are kept and a portion is missing. The data hold around 100,000 clones, with approximately 76% observed a single time. Sequenced material: PBMCs. These TCRs come from a woman younger than 30 in good health and CMV-seropositive.

The chain combines TRBV7-2 with TRBJ1-3; no firm D call. The CDR3 totals 15 residues. Per germline, CDR1 SGHTA and CDR2 FQGNSA. Deletions cut 1 base from V and 2 bases from J, with 9 bases between. The CDR3 nucleotides read TGTGCCAGCAGCTTAGATCCCGGTCCTGGAAACACCATATATTTT. The encoded protein is CASSLDPGPGNTIYF. The variable domain in full, completed from reference TRBV7-2 and TRBJ1-3, reads GAGVSQSPSNKVTEKGKDVELRCDPISGHTALYWYRQSLGQGLEFLIYFQGNSAPDKSGLPSDRFSAERTGGSVSTLTIQRTQQEDSAVYLCASSLDPGPGNTIYFGEGSWLTVV.

This clone has a count of ten or more. This chain uses TRBV6-5 with TRBJ2-7; 7 positions agree with TRBD2. This CDR3 has 15 residues. Germline CDR1 reads MNHEY; CDR2 reads SVGAGI. After removal of 6 bases from V and 2 bases from J, the junction contained 10 bases not matched to a gene. Here the CDR3 reads CASRGGDTQTYEQYF. CDR3 coding DNA: TGTGCCAGCAGGGGAGGGGATACTCAAACCTACGAGCAGTACTTC.

The chain links TRBV28 to TRBJ2-7, with 15 bases lining up with TRBD2. The CDR3 covers 19 residues. The V gene's germline CDR1 is MDHEN and CDR2 SYDVKM. Trimming at V came to 3 bases and at J to 0 bases, leaving 9 bases not matched to a gene. Here the CDR3 reads CASSLRGLAGGRRSYEQYF. As DNA, the CDR3 is TGTGCCAGCAGTTTGCGGGGACTAGCGGGAGGCCGACGCTCCTACGAGCAGTACTTC.

This chain links TRBV6-1 with TRBJ2-7, with TRBD1 matching 7 bases. The trim removed 6 bases at V and 1 base at J, leaving 6 bases unmatched. CDR3 size: 14 residues. Germline assignment: CDR1 MNHNS and CDR2 SASEGT. CDR3 coding DNA: TGTGCCAGCAGCCGGGACAGTAATTCCTACGAGCAGTACTTC. This codes for CASSRDSNSYEQYF.

This sequence joins TRBV27 and TRBJ1-4, with 8 bases matching TRBD1. Germline CDR1 and CDR2: MNHEY and SMNVEV (reference sequence). There are 16 residues in the CDR3. V was clipped by 0 bases and J by 6 bases; unmatched bases: 6. CDR3 DNA sequence: TGTGCCAGCAGTTTATCGAGAGAGACAGGGGATGAAAAACTGTTTTTT. Residues: CASSLSRETGDEKLFF. Filled out from reference TRBV27 and TRBJ1-4, the complete variable domain reads EAQVTQNPRYLITVTGKKLTVTCSQNMNHEYMSWYRQDPGLGLRQIYYSMNVEVTDKGDVPEGYKVSRKEKRNFPLILESPSPNQTSLYFCASSLSRETGDEKLFFGSGTQLSVL.

Regarding this clone: A read error may account for a junction end that differs from germline. The CDR3 loop reads CASANHLNIEAFF. The DNA for the CDR3 is TGTGCCAGCGCCAATCACCTGAACATTGAAGCTTTCTTT. This chain uses TRBV4-2 with TRBJ1-1; D gene unclear. This CDR3 has 13 residues. Germline CDR1 is LGHNA and CDR2 is YNFKEQ.

The chain links TRBV28 to TRBJ2-1; weak D call: TRBD2 (5 bases). The CDR3 loop spans 12 amino acids. Germline values: CDR1 MDHEN, CDR2 SYDVKM. V was pared by 6 bases and J by 7 bases, with 10 bases between. The CDR3: CASSEGLNEQFF. CDR3 nucleotide sequence: TGTGCCAGCAGCGAGGGTCTAAATGAGCAGTTCTTC.

The table lists this clone with a count of one. The chain combines TRBV29-1 with TRBJ2-7; 10 bases are shared with TRBD1. Germline-derived CDR1 and CDR2 are SQVTM and ANQGSEA. This CDR3 comprises 14 residues. Losses at the gene ends were 7 bases for V and 6 bases for J; bases not matched to a gene: 12. The CDR3 is CSALGGTGVPEQYF. The CDR3, as DNA: TGCAGCGCCCTGGGTGGGACAGGGGTTCCCGAGCAGTACTTC.

The chain combines TRBV10-2 with TRBJ1-5, with D perhaps matching TRBD1 (5 bases). Germline V lookup: CDR1 WSHSY, CDR2 SAAADI. The CDR3 totals 14 residues. Trimming pared 3 bases from V and 4 bases from J, leaving 10 bases between. The CDR3 bases are TGCGCCAGCAGTGATTCAGGGTCAAATCAGCCCCAGCATTTT. It is translated as CASSDSGSNQPQHF.

This clone was observed at least ten times. The genes are TRBV19 and TRBJ1-1, with 7 bases aligning to TRBD1. From germline, CDR1 is LNHDA and CDR2 SQIVND (reference sequence). V trimming: 7 bases; J trimming: 3 bases; junction bases outside the gene matches: 11. This CDR3 comprises 15 residues. The DNA for the CDR3 is TGTGCCAGTATTAAAAGGGGAACAGGGGACACTGAAGCTTTCTTT. As protein: CASIKRGTGDTEAFF.

The chain is built from TRBV30 and TRBJ2-5; 8 bases line up with TRBD2. CDR3 size: 13 residues. The trim removed 4 bases at V and 11 bases at J, leaving 12 bases unmatched. CDR1 and CDR2 from the germline V gene are GTSNPN and SVGIG (reference sequence). CDR3 bases: TGTGCCTGGACTCACGCGGCAGCGGGGGAGCAGTACTTC. It encodes CAWTHAAAGEQYF. The whole variable domain, filled in from reference TRBV30 and TRBJ2-5, reads SQTIHQWPATLVQPVGSPLSLECTVEGTSNPNLYWYRQAAGRGLQLLFYSVGIGQISSEVPQNLSASRPQDRQFILSSKKLLLSDSGFYLCAWTHAAAGEQYFGPGTRLLVL.

The chain couples TRBV5-4 to TRBJ2-7, with TRBD1 matching 10 bases. The CDR3 sequence is 15 residues long. Looked up from germline, CDR1 is SGHNT and CDR2 is YYREEE (reference sequence). Trimming at V came to 1 base and at J to 5 bases, leaving 6 bases not matched to a gene. CDR3 amino acids: CASSLSGQGVHEQYF. In DNA, the CDR3 is TGTGCCAGCAGCTTGAGTGGACAGGGGGTACACGAGCAGTACTTC.

V is TRBV7-3 and J is TRBJ2-5; 8 bases agree with TRBD2. The germline CDR1 and CDR2 sequences are SGHTA and FQGTGA. V was clipped by 5 bases and J by 4 bases; unmatched bases: 12. The CDR3 spans 16 residues. CDR3: CASSNGTRTIGETQYF. The CDR3 coding sequence is TGTGCCAGCAGCAACGGGACTAGGACGATCGGAGAGACCCAGTACTTC. Together with reference TRBV7-3 and TRBJ2-5, the CDR3 gives the full variable domain: GAGVSQTPSNKVTEKGKYVELRCDPISGHTALYWYRQSLGQGPEFLIYFQGTGAADDSGLPNDRFFAVRPEGSVSTLKIQRTERGDSAVYLCASSNGTRTIGETQYFGPGTRLLVL.

The genes are TRBV11-2 and TRBJ2-7; TRBD2 aligns across 8 bases. Germline assignment: CDR1 SGHAT and CDR2 FQNNGV. The CDR3 consists of 14 residues. The J segment lost 3 bases and the V segment lost 5 bases, leaving 6 bases of the junction unmatched. CDR3 sequence: CASSTSGSYYEQYF. CDR3 in DNA: TGTGCCAGCAGCACTAGCGGATCTTACTACGAGCAGTACTTC.

J is TRBJ2-5 and V is TRBV4-2; 8 bases match TRBD2. Germline CDR1 reads LGHNA; CDR2 reads YNFKEQ. CDR3 length: 16 amino acids. J lost 2 bases, V lost 4 bases, and 9 bases had no gene match. The CDR3 coding sequence is TGTGCCAGCAGCCGACCCTTAGCGGGAAGTCAAGAGACCCAGTACTTC. It codes for CASSRPLAGSQETQYF.

The genes are TRBV6-1 and TRBJ1-5; D might be TRBD1 (6 bases). The CDR3 covers 16 residues. Germline V gene sequence: CDR1 MNHNS, CDR2 SASEGT. V shed 4 bases and J shed 5 bases, with 18 bases lying between them. Here the CDR3 reads CASSGSLGARYQPQHF. The DNA of the CDR3 is TGTGCCAGCAGTGGTTCTCTGGGGGCTAGGTATCAGCCCCAGCATTTT.

The V gene is TRBV30, the J gene TRBJ2-1; TRBD2 matches 14 bases. The germline V gene has CDR1 GTSNPN and CDR2 SVGIG (reference sequence). After removal of 0 bases from V and 7 bases from J, the junction contained 8 bases not matched to a gene. The CDR3 runs 17 residues. CDR3 sequence: CAWSVLRLAGGDNEQFF. Here the CDR3 DNA reads TGTGCCTGGAGTGTACTCCGACTAGCGGGGGGGGATAATGAGCAGTTCTTC.

The chain combines TRBV30 with TRBJ2-1; TRBD1 aligns across 9 bases. The CDR3 consists of 15 residues. CDR1 GTSNPN and CDR2 SVGIG come from the germline V gene (reference sequence). V lost 6 bases and J lost 5; bases outside the gene matches: 11. This CDR3 reads CACETRDRVHNEQFF. DNA for the CDR3: TGTGCCTGCGAAACGCGGGACAGGGTTCACAATGAGCAGTTCTTC.

The CDR3 nucleotides are TGTGCCACCAGCAGGATCCCCAGTCTGAACACTGAAGCTTTCTTT. Its translation is CATSRIPSLNTEAFF. The chain has TRBV15 and TRBJ1-1; D unclear. The CDR3 extends over 15 amino acids. V shed 3 bases and J shed 0 bases, with 11 bases lying between them. CDR1 and CDR2 from the germline V gene are LNHNV and YYDKDF (reference sequence).

J is TRBJ2-3 and V is TRBV5-1; D is uncertain. Trimming left V 1 base short and J 1 base short, with 10 bases between. The length of the CDR3 is 15 residues. Germline assignment: CDR1 SGHRS and CDR2 YFSETQ. CDR3 coding DNA: TGCGCCAGCAGCTTGTCCCCCACGGGCACAGATACGCAGTATTTT. It translates to CASSLSPTGTDTQYF.

The chain employs TRBV2 and TRBJ2-2; 10 bases fit TRBD2. V shed 11 bases and J 4 bases; nucleotides not matched to a gene: 13. CDR3 size: 16 residues. Germline V gene sequence: CDR1 SNHLY, CDR2 FYNNEI. The CDR3 DNA reads TGTGCCGTCCCGGCTAGCGGGAGTACGGGCACCGGGGAGCTGTTTTTT. Amino acid sequence: CAVPASGSTGTGELFF.

DNA of the CDR3: TGCGCCAGCAGCTTGGCCCAGGGCTACGAGCAGTACTTC. It specifies CASSLAQGYEQYF. V is TRBV5-1 and J is TRBJ2-7; tentative D call: TRBD1 (5 bases). CDR1 and CDR2 (germline): SGHRS, YFSETQ. V lost 0 bases and J 3 bases, leaving 7 bases between the germline ends. The CDR3 runs 13 residues.

The chain combines TRBV5-4 with TRBJ1-4; 11 bases line up with TRBD1. The germline V gene encodes CDR1 SGHNT and CDR2 YYREEE (reference sequence). V gave up 4 bases and J gave up 8 bases; unmatched junction bases: 4. This CDR3 comprises 14 residues. As DNA, the CDR3 is TGTGCCAGCAGCCCCGGGACAGGGGGAGAAAAACTGTTTTTT. This translates into CASSPGTGGEKLFF.

The J gene is TRBJ2-5, the V gene TRBV19; TRBD2 matches 13 bases. The germline V gene has CDR1 LNHDA and CDR2 SQIVND (reference sequence). J lost 1 base, V lost 5 bases, and 4 bases had no gene match. The CDR3 is made up of 16 amino acids. Here the CDR3 DNA reads TGTGCCAGTAGTCCGCGACTAGCGGGAGGCCAAGAGACCCAGTACTTC. Its translation: CASSPRLAGGQETQYF.

This CDR3 is CASSLDYNEQFF. CDR3 sequence (DNA): TGTGCCAGCAGTCTAGACTACAATGAGCAGTTCTTC. This chain joins TRBV7-9 and TRBJ2-1, with D unclear. Between the trimmed V and J ends, which lost 6 bases and 3 bases, there was a span of 6 bases. Germline lookup yields CDR1 SEHNR and CDR2 FQNEAQ (reference sequence). The CDR3 spans 12 residues. The entire variable domain, with the rest obtained from reference TRBV7-9 and TRBJ2-1, is as follows: DTGVSQNPRHKITKRGQNVTFRCDPISEHNRLYWYRQTLGQGPEFLTYFQNEAQLEKSRLLSDRFSAERPKGSFSTLEIQRTEQGDSAMYLCASSLDYNEQFFGPGTRLTVL.

This chain uses TRBV5-1 with TRBJ2-3; unclear D gene. CDR1 SGHRS and CDR2 YFSETQ come from the germline V gene. The germline V and J ends were trimmed by 0 bases and 0 bases, with 11 bases remaining between them. The CDR3 is made up of 16 amino acids. The CDR3 sequence is CASSLGVGTSTDTQYF. The CDR3 bases are TGCGCCAGCAGCTTGGGGGTGGGCACTAGCACAGATACGCAGTATTTT.